This is a list of T cell receptor beta chains from one sample in a study of blood T cell repertoires in COVID-19. Sequencing was performed with immunoSEQ multiplex PCR; in TCRdb, only in-frame clones are kept and a portion is missing. The sample has 350,000 or so clones; approximately 89% are singletons. Sequencing was done on a sample of peripheral blood. The receptors derive from a woman aged 55-70 years with COVID-19, enrolled during active disease. The CDR3 runs from the conserved cysteine through the conserved F or W. Fields, in order: V gene, clone size, CDR3 length, D gene, J gene, CDR3 protein, CDR3 DNA. The D gene is left open where the match is weak. The size entry is marked missing in some rows and otherwise reads once, few, many or a size class.

>TRBV30|once|13|NA|TRBJ1-1
CAWSSFPGTEAFF
TGTGCCTGGAGTTCTTTCCCCGGCACTGAAGCTTTCTTT
>TRBV4-2|NA|14|NA|TRBJ1-3
CASSQDHDRPPGNF
TGTGCCAGCAGCCAAGATCACGACAGGCCCCCGGGCAATTTT
>TRBV11-2|NA|13|NA|TRBJ1-3
CASSLPSGNTIYF
TGTGCCAGCAGCTTACCATCAGGAAACACCATATATTTT
>TRBV5-5|NA|15|NA|TRBJ2-1
CASSLSPVSYNEQFF
TGTGCCAGCAGCTTGAGTCCAGTCTCCTACAATGAGCAGTTCTTC
>TRBV7-2|NA|14|NA|TRBJ1-1
CASSLVGANTEAFF
TGTGCCAGCAGCTTAGTGGGGGCTAACACTGAAGCTTTCTTT
>TRBV9|NA|15|TRBD1|TRBJ1-2
CASSPRGGEAYGYTF
TGTGCCAGCAGCCCCCGAGGGGGCGAAGCCTATGGCTACACCTTC
>TRBV7-2|NA|16|TRBD1|TRBJ2-1
CASSRTQLGTDNEQFF
TGTGCCAGCAGCCGCACCCAACTTGGGACAGACAATGAGCAGTTCTTC
>TRBV18|NA|14|NA|TRBJ1-4
CASSPPPGVEKLFF
TGTGCCAGCTCACCACCGCCGGGGGTGGAAAAACTGTTTTTT
>TRBV12-3/TRBV12-4|few|13|NA|TRBJ1-1
CASRGPTATEAFF
TGTGCCAGCAGGGGCCCGACGGCCACTGAAGCTTTCTTT
>TRBV28|NA|12|NA|TRBJ2-7
CASSLKGYEQYF
TGTGCCAGCAGTCTCAAGGGGTACGAGCAGTACTTC
>TRBV5-5|once|17|NA|TRBJ2-2
CASSRRDRVNTAGELFF
TGTGCCAGCAGCCGCCGTGACAGAGTGAACACAGCCGGGGAGCTGTTTTTT
>TRBV20-1|NA|11|NA|TRBJ1-3
CSADSGNTIYF
TGCAGTGCTGATAGCGGAAACACCATATATTTT
>TRBV3-1/TRBV3-2|NA|16|TRBD1|TRBJ1-1
CASSQPRTGVQAEAFF
TGTGCCAGCAGCCAACCCAGAACAGGGGTTCAGGCTGAAGCTTTCTTT
>TRBV29-1|NA|13|NA|TRBJ1-1
CSVEGESGTEAFF
TGCAGCGTTGAAGGGGAGTCGGGCACTGAAGCTTTCTTT
>TRBV5-1|NA|15|TRBD1|TRBJ2-5
CASSWRTGGEETQYF
TGCGCCAGCAGCTGGAGGACAGGGGGCGAAGAGACCCAGTACTTC
>TRBV28|NA|14|NA|TRBJ1-2
CASSFYRTQYGYTF
TGTGCCAGCAGTTTTTACAGGACCCAATATGGCTACACCTTC
>TRBV11-2|NA|15|NA|TRBJ2-5
CASSLASLAAMIQYF
TGTGCCAGCAGCTTAGCTAGCCTAGCTGCTATGATCCAGTACTTC
>TRBV7-3|few|15|TRBD1|TRBJ1-6
CASSRQGMWNSPLHF
TGTGCCAGCAGCCGACAGGGAATGTGGAATTCACCCCTCCACTTT
>TRBV6-2/TRBV6-3|NA|11|TRBD1|TRBJ1-4
CASSYLDRFFF
TGTGCCAGCAGTTACCTGGACAGGTTTTTTTTT
>TRBV12-5|NA|14|TRBD1|TRBJ2-2
CASGGGQSTGELFF
TGTGCTAGTGGTGGGGGACAGAGTACCGGGGAGCTGTTTTTT
>TRBV2|NA|13|NA|TRBJ2-5
CASSGTGPETQYF
TGTGCCAGCAGTGGCACAGGACCAGAGACCCAGTACTTC
>TRBV28|NA|11|NA|TRBJ1-2
CASLGGYGYTF
TGTGCCTCTCTGGGGGGCTATGGCTACACCTTC
>TRBV19|NA|15|TRBD2|TRBJ2-7
CASRETSGGPYEQYF
TGTGCCAGTAGGGAGACTAGCGGGGGGCCCTACGAGCAGTACTTC
>TRBV25-1|NA|15|NA|TRBJ1-3
CASSEFRGSGNTIYF
TGTGCCAGCAGTGAATTCAGGGGCTCTGGAAACACCATATATTTT
>TRBV10-1|NA|14|TRBD2|TRBJ2-3
CASSDGGGADTQYF
TGCGCCAGCAGTGATGGCGGGGGGGCAGATACGCAGTATTTT
>TRBV5-1|NA|16|TRBD1|TRBJ1-4
CASSLEPTGGSEKLFF
TGCGCCAGCAGCTTGGAGCCGACAGGGGGAAGCGAAAAACTGTTTTTT
>TRBV5-4|NA|15|TRBD1|TRBJ2-7
CASRSGQGSSYEQYF
TGTGCCAGCAGGTCGGGACAGGGCAGCTCCTACGAGCAGTACTTC
>TRBV11-2|NA|17|NA|TRBJ2-5
CASSLDRTSYYQETQYF
TGTGCCAGCAGCTTAGATCGAACTAGCTACTACCAAGAGACCCAGTACTTC
>TRBV2|NA|14|TRBD1|TRBJ2-7
CASSSGTGSYEQYF
TGTGCCAGCAGTTCCGGGACAGGGTCCTACGAGCAGTACTTC
>TRBV5-1|NA|16|NA|TRBJ2-5
CASSLEYGRSQETQYF
TGCGCCAGCAGCTTGGAGTATGGCAGGTCACAAGAGACCCAGTACTTC
>TRBV10-3|NA|16|NA|TRBJ1-1
CAISESAGESGTEAFF
TGTGCCATCAGTGAGTCGGCAGGGGAGAGCGGCACTGAAGCTTTCTTT
>TRBV12-5|NA|16|NA|TRBJ2-4
CASGFSRVGAKNIQYF
TGTGCTAGTGGTTTCAGCAGGGTAGGGGCCAAAAACATTCAGTACTTC
>TRBV19|NA|18|NA|TRBJ2-7
CASSSRGTDGGVRTVRYF
TGTGCCAGTAGTTCAAGGGGAACTGATGGCGGGGTCCGGACCGTTCGGTACTTC
>TRBV25-1|NA|13|TRBD1|TRBJ1-2
CASSRTGGSGYTF
TGTGCCAGCAGCAGGACAGGGGGAAGTGGCTACACCTTC
>TRBV7-9|NA|14|TRBD1|TRBJ1-4
CASSLGGSNEKLFF
TGTGCCAGCAGCCTAGGGGGCTCTAATGAAAAACTGTTTTTT
>TRBV12-5|NA|15|NA|TRBJ2-1
CASGFGGAPDNEQFF
TGTGCTAGTGGTTTCGGAGGCGCGCCCGACAATGAGCAGTTCTTC
>TRBV5-1|NA|16|TRBD2|TRBJ2-2
CASSFGGGPGTGELFF
TGCGCCAGCAGCTTTGGCGGGGGGCCGGGCACCGGGGAGCTGTTTTTT
>TRBV7-6|NA|16|TRBD1|TRBJ2-2
CASSQGGQGIVGELFF
TGTGCCAGCAGCCAGGGTGGACAGGGTATAGTCGGGGAGCTGTTTTTT
>TRBV12-3/TRBV12-4|NA|12|NA|TRBJ1-1
CASTPVNTEAFF
TGTGCCAGCACTCCCGTGAACACTGAAGCTTTCTTT
>TRBV6-5|NA|13|NA|TRBJ1-1
CASSYISSTEAFF
TGTGCCAGCAGTTACATAAGTAGCACTGAAGCTTTCTTT
>TRBV5-1|NA|19|TRBD2|TRBJ2-3
CASSLARSGGGASTDTQYF
TGCGCCAGCAGCTTGGCCCGTAGCGGGGGAGGTGCTAGCACAGATACGCAGTATTTT
>TRBV4-1|NA|15|TRBD1|TRBJ2-7
CASSQVQGSSYEQYF
TGCGCCAGCAGCCAAGTACAGGGGAGCTCCTACGAGCAGTACTTC
>TRBV12-3/TRBV12-4|NA|12|NA|TRBJ2-1
CASSPHHNEQFF
TGTGCCAGCAGTCCCCATCACAATGAGCAGTTCTTC
>TRBV9|NA|14|TRBD2|TRBJ2-3
CASTPGLAADTQYF
TGTGCCAGCACCCCAGGACTAGCTGCAGATACGCAGTATTTT
>TRBV7-9|NA|14|TRBD1|TRBJ1-3
CASSRTGSGNTIYF
TGTGCCAGCAGTAGGACAGGCTCTGGAAACACCATATATTTT
>TRBV19|once|15|NA|TRBJ1-5
CASSIQWGGNQPQHF
TGTGCCAGTAGTATACAGTGGGGGGGCAATCAGCCCCAGCATTTT
>TRBV4-1|NA|16|TRBD1|TRBJ1-1
CASRGGTGGLGAEAFF
TGCGCCAGCAGGGGGGGGACAGGGGGCCTTGGAGCTGAAGCTTTCTTT
>TRBV7-9|NA|13|NA|TRBJ1-1
CASSFSVNTEAFF
TGTGCCAGCAGCTTCTCAGTGAACACTGAAGCTTTCTTT
>TRBV11-2|NA|13|NA|TRBJ2-2
CASSFLGGGELFF
TGTGCCAGCAGCTTTTTGGGGGGTGGGGAGCTGTTTTTT
>TRBV5-1|NA|14|NA|TRBJ1-6
CASRGRDYTSPLHF
TGCGCCAGCAGAGGGAGAGACTACACTTCACCCCTCCACTTT
>TRBV15|NA|19|TRBD1|TRBJ1-2
CATSSRGGAQGLANYGYTF
TGTGCCACCAGCAGTCGGGGCGGGGCACAGGGGCTAGCTAACTATGGCTACACCTTC
>TRBV5-1|NA|16|NA|TRBJ1-3
CASSLVAGNSGNTIYF
TGCGCCAGCAGCTTGGTTGCAGGGAACTCTGGAAACACCATATATTTT
>TRBV9|NA|11|NA|TRBJ1-1
CASSAGAGAFF
TGTGCCAGCAGCGCCGGAGCGGGAGCTTTCTTT
>TRBV25-1|NA|17|TRBD1|TRBJ2-5
CASSGYQTGDLQETQYF
TGTGCCAGCAGTGGATACCAAACAGGGGACCTACAAGAGACCCAGTACTTC
>TRBV7-8|once|16|TRBD2|TRBJ2-3
CASSLAIAGGLDTQYF
TGTGCCAGCAGCTTAGCGATAGCGGGGGGCCTAGATACGCAGTATTTT
>TRBV7-9|NA|15|NA|TRBJ1-4
CASSDSREVNEKLFF
TGTGCCAGCAGCGACTCCAGGGAGGTTAATGAAAAACTGTTTTTT
>TRBV5-1|NA|15|NA|TRBJ1-2
CASSLVKAGNYGYTF
TGCGCCAGCAGCTTGGTTAAAGCAGGGAACTATGGCTACACCTTC
>TRBV12-3/TRBV12-4|once|11|NA|TRBJ1-2
CASSPYYGYTF
TGTGCCAGCAGTCCATACTATGGCTACACCTTC
>TRBV5-1|NA|15|NA|TRBJ1-2
CASSWDNSSPYGYTF
TGCGCCAGCAGCTGGGACAATTCATCCCCCTATGGCTACACCTTC
>TRBV5-8|few|13|NA|TRBJ2-7
CASRHRDRYEQYF
TGTGCCAGCAGACACAGGGATAGGTACGAGCAGTACTTC